This TCR beta chain was obtained from a study of blood T cell repertoires in COVID-19. V shed 8 bases and J shed 4 bases, with 15 bases lying between them. Germline CDR1 and CDR2: MNHEY and SVGAGI. CDR3 size: 14 residues. This study enrolled people aged about 18 to 95 from about 26 US geographic areas. As handled by the study authors: From reference gene primer amplification, estimates of nucleated cell counts were derived. Profiled with immunoSEQ multiplex PCR; TCRdb holds only in-frame clones, not every one. V, J and clone size derive from that table, while D and trimming were established from the DNA sequence. Here the sample spans hundreds of thousands of clones, approximately 85% being singletons.

The V gene is TRBV6-5, the J gene TRBJ2-1; tentative D call: TRBD1 (7 bases). The material sequenced was PBMCs or T cells enriched from blood (not recorded which). This receptor was taken from a woman between 40 and 55 years old with acute COVID-19. The CDR3 DNA reads TGTGCCAGCCAAGAGGGGGCGGGGTACAATGAGCAGTTCTTC. Amino acids: CASQEGAGYNEQFF.